Listed here are 5 T cell receptor beta chains from one sample, sequenced in a study of T-cell memory formation after mild COVID-19. One entry per CDR3 protein results from TCRdb running MiXCR on the 5' RACE reads. The data contain around 370,000 distinct CDR3 sequences, 21% of them singletons. The sequenced sample was PBMCs or a T cell subset sorted from them (not recorded which). The receptors come from an adult woman who had mild COVID-19 (a few samples of this study predate the infection). Cell type and time point are not known.

The chain links TRBV12-3 or TRBV12-4 to TRBJ2-6, with D perhaps given as TRBD1 or TRBD2 (5 bases each). The CDR3 contains 17 residues. With 4 bases removed from V and 0 bases from J, the gap between germline ends came to 13 bases. The CDR3: CASSSQGAVSGANVLTF. DNA for the CDR3: TGTGCCAGCAGTTCCCAGGGAGCGGTCTCTGGGGCCAACGTCCTGACTTTC.

V and J are TRBV3-1 and TRBJ2-1; the D is unclear. The CDR3 consists of 14 residues. The germline V gene encodes CDR1 LGHDT and CDR2 YNNKEL (reference sequence). Trimming stripped 2 bases from V and 9 bases from J, with 14 bases between. The CDR3 reads CASSQIKRVAEQFF. The CDR3 DNA reads as TGTGCCAGCAGCCAAATTAAACGGGTCGCTGAGCAGTTCTTC.

The chain links TRBV10-3 to TRBJ2-3; 8 bases map to TRBD1. Germline values: CDR1 ENHRY, CDR2 SYGVKD. Trimming at V came to 6 bases and at J to 3 bases, leaving 14 bases not matched to a gene. There are 17 residues in the CDR3. The CDR3 DNA follows: TGTGCCATCAGCATTTCAAGACAGGGGAGTGGTACAGATACGCAGTATTTT. Encoded protein: CAISISRQGSGTDTQYF.

The chain carries TRBV4-2 and TRBJ2-5; 7 bases map to TRBD1. The CDR3 loop spans 16 amino acids. Unmatched junction bases numbered 10, after V lost 4 bases and J lost 2 bases. In germline, CDR1 is LGHNA, CDR2 YNFKEQ. The CDR3 bases are TGTGCCAGCAGCCCGTCGAGTTGGGGACAGCAAGAGACCCAGTACTTC. This translates into CASSPSSWGQQETQYF.

This clonotype was detected a few times. The chain couples TRBV7-8 to TRBJ1-2; D may be TRBD1 (6 bases). Germline V gives CDR1 SGHVS, CDR2 FQNEAQ. The CDR3 spans 14 residues. Trimming shortened V by 1 base and J by 5 bases, and 11 bases separated the two germline ends. The chain's CDR3 is CASSLETRGYGYTF. The CDR3 DNA sequence: TGTGCCAGCAGCTTAGAGACGAGGGGGTATGGCTACACCTTC.